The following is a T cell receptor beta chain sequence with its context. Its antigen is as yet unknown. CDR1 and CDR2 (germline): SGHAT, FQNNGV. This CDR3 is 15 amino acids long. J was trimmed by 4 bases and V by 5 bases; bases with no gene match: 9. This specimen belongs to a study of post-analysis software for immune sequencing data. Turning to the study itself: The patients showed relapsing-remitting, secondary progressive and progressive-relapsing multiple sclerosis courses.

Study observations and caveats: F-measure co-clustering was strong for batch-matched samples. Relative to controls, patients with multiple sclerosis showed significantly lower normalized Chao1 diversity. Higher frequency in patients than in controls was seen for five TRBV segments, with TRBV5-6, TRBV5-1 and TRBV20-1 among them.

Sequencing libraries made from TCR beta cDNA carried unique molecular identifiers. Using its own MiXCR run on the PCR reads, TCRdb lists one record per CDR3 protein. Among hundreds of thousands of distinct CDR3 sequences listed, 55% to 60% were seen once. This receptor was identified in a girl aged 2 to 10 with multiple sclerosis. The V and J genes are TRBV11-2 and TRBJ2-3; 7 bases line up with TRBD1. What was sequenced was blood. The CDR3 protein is CASSPQGVMPDTQYF. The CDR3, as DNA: TGTGCCAGCAGCCCCCAGGGGGTGATGCCAGATACGCAGTATTTT.